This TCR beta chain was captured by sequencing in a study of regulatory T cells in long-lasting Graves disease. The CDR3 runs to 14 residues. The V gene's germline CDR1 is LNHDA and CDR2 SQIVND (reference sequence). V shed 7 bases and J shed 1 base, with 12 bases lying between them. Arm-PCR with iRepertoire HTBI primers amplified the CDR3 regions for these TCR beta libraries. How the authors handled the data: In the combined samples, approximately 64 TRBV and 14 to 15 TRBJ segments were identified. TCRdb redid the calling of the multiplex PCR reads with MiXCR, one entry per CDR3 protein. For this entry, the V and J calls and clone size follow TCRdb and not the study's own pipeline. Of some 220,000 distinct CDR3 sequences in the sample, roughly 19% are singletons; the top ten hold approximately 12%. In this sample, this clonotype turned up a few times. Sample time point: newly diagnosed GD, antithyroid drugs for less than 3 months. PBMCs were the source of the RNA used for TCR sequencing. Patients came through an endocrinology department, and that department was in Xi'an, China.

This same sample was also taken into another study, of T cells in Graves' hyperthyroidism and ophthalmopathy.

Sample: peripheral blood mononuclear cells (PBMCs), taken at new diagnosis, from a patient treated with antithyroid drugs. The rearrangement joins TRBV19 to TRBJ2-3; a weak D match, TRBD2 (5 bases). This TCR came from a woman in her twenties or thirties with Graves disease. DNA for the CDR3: TGTGCCAGTAAGAGGGAAATGGGCACAGATACGCAGTATTTT. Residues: CASKREMGTDTQYF.